This entry describes one T cell receptor beta chain. Its antigen is undetermined. This sample was included in a study of radiotherapy plus CTLA-4 blockade in lung cancer. Study as a whole: Disease control was seen in 30% to 35% of patients, objective responses in 15% to 20%. General observations from the study: How blood T cell clones changed early, along with interferon-beta, reportedly forecast response best. Blood-borne expansion of tumor-derived TCR clones followed radiotherapy plus ipilimumab.

Trimming shortened V by 7 bases and J by 5 bases, and 18 bases separated the two germline ends. The CDR3 runs 15 residues. In germline, CDR1 is MDHEN, CDR2 SYDVKM. Only in-frame clones appear in the TCRdb table, and some are missing; sequencing was by immunoSEQ multiplex PCR. The sample includes 65,000 to 95,000 clones, roughly 84% seen only once; the top ten take 40%. V gene TRBV28 combines with J gene TRBJ1-5, with a possible D match to TRBD1 (6 bases). The receptor was derived from a human donor with non-small cell lung cancer that progressed on radiotherapy plus ipilimumab. The starting material was peripheral blood, obtained from a patient treated with radiotherapy plus ipilimumab. Here the CDR3 reads CASTYLDSLDQPQHF. For the CDR3, the DNA is TGTGCCAGCACCTACCTGGACAGTTTGGATCAGCCCCAGCATTTT.